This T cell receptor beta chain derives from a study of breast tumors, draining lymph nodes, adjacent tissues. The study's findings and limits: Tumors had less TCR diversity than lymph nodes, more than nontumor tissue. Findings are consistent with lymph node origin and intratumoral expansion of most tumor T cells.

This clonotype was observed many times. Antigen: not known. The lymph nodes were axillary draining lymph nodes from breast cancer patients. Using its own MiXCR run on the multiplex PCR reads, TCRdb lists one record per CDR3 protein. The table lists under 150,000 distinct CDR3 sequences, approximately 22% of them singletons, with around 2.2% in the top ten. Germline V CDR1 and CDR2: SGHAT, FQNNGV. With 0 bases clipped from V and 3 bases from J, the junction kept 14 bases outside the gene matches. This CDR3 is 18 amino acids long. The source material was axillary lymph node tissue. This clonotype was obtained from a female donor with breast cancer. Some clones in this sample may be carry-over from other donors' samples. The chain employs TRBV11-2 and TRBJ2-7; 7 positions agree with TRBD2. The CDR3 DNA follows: TGTGCCAGCAGCTTAGACATTGGGGGGGTACTACAGGTCTACGAGCAGTACTTC. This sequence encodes CASSLDIGGVLQVYEQYF.